This T cell receptor (beta chain) was identified in a study of molecular identifiers for immune sequencing clone quantification. TCRdb reprocessed the PCR reads with MiXCR, giving one entry per CDR3 protein. The sample consists of approximately 550,000 distinct CDR3 sequences, around a fifth of them appearing once. The clonotype originates from a human donor in good health. Some libraries in this study had Jurkat cell RNA spiked in. Sequences were obtained from naive CD8+ T cells from blood, with Jurkat cell RNA spiked in. The subset was: FACS-sorted CD8+CD4-CCR7+CD45RA+ naive T cells.

Written as DNA, the CDR3 is TGTGCCAGCAGTTTCGAGAGCGGTTACGAGCAGTACTTC. Translated: CASSFESGYEQYF. The rearrangement links TRBV12-3 or TRBV12-4 to TRBJ2-7; possibly TRBD2 for D (5 bases). Trimming left V 3 bases short and J 4 bases short, with 10 bases between. The CDR3 extends over 13 amino acids.